The clone carrying this T cell receptor (beta chain) was detected many times. Antigen unknown. The library attached unique molecular identifiers to individual cDNA molecules. How the authors handled the data: Per-sample TCR counts ranged from 23,224 to 690,600, median roughly 96,000. TCRdb processed the RACE reads anew with MiXCR; each CDR3 protein has one entry. These V and J calls rely on TCRdb rather than the paper's analysis. The sample has 330,000 or so distinct CDR3 sequences, nearly 6.5% seen once. This sample was included in a study of human T cells and chemical hapten exposure. Noted time point: patch test 2, 6 weeks after DPC sensitization. Treatment denoted: therapeutic diphenylcyclopropenone sensitization with weekly scalp DPC. Total RNA came from unfractionated whole blood. Looked up from germline, CDR1 is MNHEY and CDR2 is SVGEGT. Trimming left V 4 bases short and J 6 bases short, with 10 bases between. CDR3 length: 13 residues.

Findings and caveats of the study: No alteration of TCRs above 1 in 1000 frequency was seen with DPC sensitization.

This clonotype originated in a woman between 18 and 29 years old with alopecia areata. Some clones in this sample may be carry-over from other donors' samples. The specimen comprised whole blood, sampled in connection with sensitization to the hapten diphenylcyclopropenone (DPC). The chain is built from TRBV6-2 or TRBV6-3 and TRBJ1-5, with D uncertain. This chain's CDR3 is CASSLQGFQPQHF. For the CDR3, the DNA is TGTGCCAGCAGTTTACAAGGGTTTCAGCCCCAGCATTTT.